This T cell receptor (beta chain) was observed in a study of cytomegalovirus exposure and HLA in healthy donors. To note about this clone: The antigen is unknown.

CDR3 size: 18 residues. With 4 bases clipped from V and 1 base from J, the junction kept 11 bases outside the gene matches. Germline lookup yields CDR1 SGHTA and CDR2 FQGTGA. Profiling relied on immunoSEQ multiplex PCR, and the TCRdb table lists in-frame clones only, not all of them. The sample includes about 120,000 clones, 70% to 90% of them seen just once. Overall study findings and caveats: Most TCRs appeared rarely, but some public TCRs recurred in many donors. The study flagged roughly 160 TCR beta chains as cytomegalovirus-associated.

The chain links TRBV7-3 to TRBJ2-2, with 8 bases matching TRBD1. The specimen sequenced was PBMCs. This sequence was found in a woman between 18 and 29 years old in good health and CMV-seronegative. DNA of the CDR3: TGTGCCAGCAGCTCCCCAGGAGGGACAGGCCTGAACACCGGGGAGCTGTTTTTT. Its translation: CASSSPGGTGLNTGELFF.